The source of this TCR beta chain is a study of CD8+CD57+ T cells in acquired aplastic anemia. Overall study: Sorted CD4+ and CD8+ cell DNA averaged approximately 3 ug. General study findings and limits: The same twenty-nine CD8+ CDR3 sequences occurred in patients and in controls.

TCR beta VDJ combinations and CDR3 sequences were profiled from genomic DNA. MiXCR, applied by TCRdb to the reads, yields one record per CDR3 protein. The sample contains about 120,000 distinct CDR3 sequences, 58% of which appear only once. The CDR3 contains 11 residues. Germline CDR1 and CDR2: DFQATT and SNEGSKA (reference sequence). V gave up 7 bases and J gave up 8 bases, with 14 bases separating them. Patients selected for sequencing had displayed CD8+CD57+ cell expansion by flow cytometry. All participating patients were living with severe acquired aplastic anemia. Blood came from patients not yet given any therapy. A remark on this clonotype: What it recognizes is unknown.

The rearrangement joins TRBV20-1 to TRBJ1-2; D remains ambiguous. The clonotype comes from a human donor with aplastic anemia. Sequencing was performed on sorted CD4+, CD8+, or CD8+CD57+ T cells (not recorded which) from PBMCs. CDR3 DNA sequence: TGCAGTGTTAGCACCCCGAAGGGCTACACCTTC. Translation gives CSVSTPKGYTF.